This TCR beta chain appears in the sequencing data of a study of CD8+CD57+ T cells in acquired aplastic anemia (dated by TCRdb to the late 2010s). For context, the study as a whole: DNA extracted from sorted CD4+ and CD8+ cells had a mean of around 3 ug, with a range of about 0.19 to 30 ug. CD8+CD57+ expansion was defined as a frequency above the mean frequency observed in healthy subjects. The study at large found these results: Twenty-nine CD8+ CDR3 sequences were shared between patients and controls but appeared highly expressed in patients and within their immunodominant clones. No significant difference in CD8+ Simpson's diversity was found between patients and healthy controls (P=0.060).

Flow cytometry had shown CD8+CD57+ cell expansion in the patients selected for sequencing. Every patient had severe acquired aplastic anemia, diagnosed using the International Study of Aplastic Anemia and Agranulocytosis and Camitta criteria. At the time blood was sampled, none of the patients had received any therapy. In the study, sorted CD4+ and CD8+ blood T cells from patients with severe aplastic anemia and from healthy subjects underwent deep sequencing of TCR repertoires. In the USA, patient enrollment took place under clinicaltrials.gov protocols 00001620, 01623167, 00001397, 00071045, 00081523 and 00961064. Ficoll-Paque density gradient centrifugation was used to isolate peripheral blood mononuclear cells. CD4+ and CD8+ T cells were sorted by FACS or magnetic beads before DNA extraction. Trimming accounts for 1 base at V and 5 bases at J, while the number of junction bases matched to no gene is 4. From the germline V gene (reference sequence), CDR1 is SEHNR and CDR2 is FQNEAQ. The CDR3 runs 15 residues from the cysteine to the phenylalanine. Only the CDR3 DNA is retained, 45 bases long and in frame from the first base.

Genomic DNA was used as template for profiling of TCR beta VDJ combinations and CDR3 sequences. An Illumina HiSeq 2000 was used for TCR repertoire sequencing. Concerning the study's data processing: TRBV/TRBJ rearrangement plots, CDR3 size and DJ length profiles, and Simpson's diversity index were used to evaluate the repertoires. The most abundant DNA sequence in the deep sequencing data was taken as the immunodominant clone. CDR3 amino acid sequences were checked for sharing across subjects and were also compared against the VDJdb database and published repertoires. Starting from the raw public reads, TCRdb applied fastp trimming at Q25, assembled clones with MiXCR and retained in-frame beta chains. Each entry merges the rows of one CDR3 protein and shows their most common DNA and genes. The V and J calls and clone size are TCRdb's, not the authors'. This sample is represented by over 150,000 distinct CDR3 sequences; around 60% of them were singletons. The ten largest make up about two fifths of the sample.

Regarding this clonotype: Its antigen target is currently unknown. No qualities accompany the bases; no much larger clone lies one base away.

What was sequenced was sorted CD4+, CD8+, or CD8+CD57+ T cells (not recorded which) from PBMCs. The sequence came from a human donor with aplastic anemia. The V gene is TRBV7-9 and the J gene is TRBJ2-5, with 10 bases matching TRBD2. For the CDR3, the sequence is CASSLGPSGGETQYF. The DNA reads TGTGCCAGCAGCTTAGGTCCTAGCGGGGGTGAGACCCAGTACTTC.